Sequencing of this T cell receptor beta chain was carried out in a study of T cells after yellow fever vaccination. From the 5' RACE reads, TCRdb called clonotypes with MiXCR, one entry per CDR3 protein. The sample comprises 500,000 to 650,000 distinct CDR3 sequences, less than 20% of which are singletons, and around 16% rests with the top ten. Trimming took 5 bases from V and 3 from J; bases not matched to a gene: 4. The germline V gene encodes CDR1 DFQATT and CDR2 SNEGSKA (reference sequence). The length of the CDR3 is 12 residues. The genes are TRBV20-1 and TRBJ2-7, with 7 bases matching TRBD1. Here the sequenced sample was PBMCs, taken 5 days after the first yellow fever vaccination. The receptor's source is a man aged 18 to 29 who received the YFV17D yellow fever vaccine. CDR3 in DNA: TGCAGTGCTGTTTCAGGGGGCTACGAGCAGTACTTC. It yields the protein CSAVSGGYEQYF.